This TCR beta chain was identified in a study of blood T cell repertoires in COVID-19. Germline V gives CDR1 LNHDA, CDR2 SQIVND (reference sequence). The J segment lost 2 bases and the V segment lost 5 bases, leaving 4 bases of the junction unmatched. The length of the CDR3 is 14 residues. Generated by immunoSEQ multiplex PCR, the TCRdb table keeps only in-frame clones and is missing some. The table has 250,000 to 350,000 clones, roughly 90% seen once; the top ten hold less than 20%. Across 20 to 25 US areas, participants ranged in age from roughly 18 to 95 years. Points on this clone: Other DNA sequences in the sample encode the same CDR3.

The source material was PBMCs or T cells enriched from blood (not recorded which). The sequence was obtained from a woman aged 30 to 39 who had recovered from COVID-19. V is TRBV19 and J is TRBJ1-1; 8 bases map to TRBD1. The CDR3 DNA reads as TGTGCCAGTAGTCTACAGGGGGGAAACACTGAAGCTTTCTTT. This translates into CASSLQGGNTEAFF.